This TCR beta chain was captured by sequencing in a study of cytomegalovirus exposure and HLA in healthy donors listed by TCRdb under 2017. About the study as a whole: An earlier analysis of more than 550 of the donors reported 276 Gb of sequence data and 95 million to 120 million unique TCR beta sequences obtained from 150 million to 200 million T cells. The later analysis used no new phenotypic data to find candidate immune exposures, relying instead on TCR beta sequences and their occurrence across donors. The study aimed to test whether signatures of past pathogen exposure could be identified by cataloging public T cell receptors. To decide whether each TCR beta V gene segment behaved as functional or pseudogenic, an earlier analysis of some 600 of the donors relied on high-throughput TCR beta sequencing. Around 330 gigabases of sequencing data and 91 million or so unique TCR sequences made up an early release that covered 500 to 650 HLA-typed donors. Both class I and class II loci were covered by HLA typing, at four-digit resolution. High-throughput TCR immunosequencing, statistical association of individual TCRs with disease status, and machine learning were combined to predict cytomegalovirus infection status. Roughly 5 DR-DQ haplotypes were treated as single units for association and clustering because of strong linkage in the cohort. A later genetic analysis took genome-wide SNP genotypes for about three fifths of the 666 donors and used that subset as a discovery cohort. Besides the first cohort of under 700 subjects, a separate validation cohort made up of 90 to 150 different subjects was used. Every discovery cohort repertoire had been produced on one sequencing platform. Typing coverage differed by locus: A, B, C, DRB1 and DQB1 were typed in about 620-630 donors, DQA1 in around 500, DPA1 in some 610, and DPB1 in roughly 470. The genetic ancestry cluster associated with self-reported Caucasian donors included over 80% of the 398 genotyped donors. Alongside the repertoire data, information on donor age, sex, ethnicity and CMV serostatus was compiled. A later analysis re-examined previously published TCR beta repertoires from hundreds of donors and added high-resolution HLA genotyping to investigate patterns of TCR occurrence. Among a few hundred genotyped donors of the cohort, an average of about 240,000 unique TCR beta nucleotide sequences were sequenced per donor, roughly 18% of them non-productive. The T cell repertoires of 666 subjects were profiled by immunosequencing and related to cytomegalovirus serostatus. Points the paper makes about the study in general: In a later analysis, HLA-associated TCR beta chains were found to be more clonally expanded and to have lower generation probabilities than equally common non-associated chains. A cluster of highly shared sequence variants was judged likely to represent a technical artifact of the sequencing pipeline. The classifier was reported to diagnose cytomegalovirus status with high specificity and sensitivity in both the original cohort and the validation cohort. The study listed 150 to 200 TCR beta chains as associated with cytomegalovirus. When HLA alleles, especially DR and DQ, strongly co-occurred, attributing TCR associations to individual alleles was difficult. Because HLA typing was unavailable for some donors at each locus, only the typed subset was used in association tests. Linkage disequilibrium might explain the correlated functional status among segregating V segments, but an unknown experimental factor could not be ruled out. At a false discovery rate of 0.05, a later analysis linked 16,000 or so TCR beta sequences to specific HLA alleles. While some public TCRs were present in many individuals, most TCR sequences turned up only very rarely across donors. According to the authors, the approach could potentially be generalized to other disease states and immunological phenotypes. According to a later analysis, most CMV-associated TCR beta chains appeared to be HLA-restricted, and the HLA associations seemed to be driven largely by CMV exposure. A further reported finding was that TCR beta sequences accurately predicted the HLA-A and HLA-B alleles for most subjects in the first cohort. In a later genetic analysis, fewer N-insertions in productive TCRs were reported among donors in an Asian-associated ancestry cluster than the roughly 700-donor mean. The only immune exposure information available for the cohort was CMV serostatus. Because counts were too low, roughly 17 rarely observed V segments, including chromosome 9 orphons, were left out of the earlier analysis of some 600 of the donors. Only TCR beta chains were sequenced in this cohort, and the absence of alpha or paired-chain data limited detectable features. An earlier analysis of 450 to 750 of the donors showed that most TCR beta V segments appeared in productive rearrangements either about 90% or about 30% of the time, which broadly matched IMGT annotations. A later genetic analysis associated a missense DCLRE1C variant with V-gene and J-gene trimming of TCR beta chains, and an independent cohort replicated the association. Several of the top co-occurrence clusters appeared to be linked to parvovirus B19, influenza, CMV and Epstein-Barr virus, according to a later analysis. Some IMGT-functional V segments, including TRBV6-2 and TRBV6-3, could not be told apart with the 87-base-pair reads, so those segments were excluded. A few of the identified cytomegalovirus-associated TCR beta chains were confirmed in vitro to be specific for cytomegalovirus antigens. A later analysis found that TCR association rates varied across HLA loci, with DRB1 alleles showing the most associated TCRs and HLA-C alleles the fewest. Presence/absence analyses assumed roughly uniform sequencing depth across donors, an assumption that may not hold.

The germline V and J ends show losses of 10 bases and 4 bases respectively, and no gene match explains 8 bases of the junction. CDR1 and CDR2, looked up from the germline V gene, are MNHNS and SASEGT. From cysteine to phenylalanine, the CDR3 is 13 amino acids long. The entry retains the CDR3 DNA only, 39 bases that are in frame from base 1. In total, 500 to 700 healthy bone marrow donors made up the cohort. At the time of sampling, every cohort member was nominally healthy, though immune exposures that went unrecorded were likely present. CMV serostatus was positive for 289 and negative for about half of the roughly 700 cohort members, and was not recorded for this donor. Every donor gave a peripheral blood sample, and the peripheral blood mononuclear cells from that sample were used for TCR beta sequencing. The Qiagen DNeasy Blood Extraction Kit was used to extract genomic DNA from the blood cell samples.

Library generation was performed with the immunoSEQ multiplex PCR assay. For the multiplex PCR, a mixture combining 60 forward primers for TCR Vbeta segments and 13 reverse primers for TCR Jbeta segments was used. The CDR3 region of rearranged TCR beta genes was amplified from genomic DNA by a multiplex PCR assay. The Illumina HiSeq System was used to sequence the amplified TCR beta libraries as 87-base-pair reads. In the paper's pipeline: A later analysis tallied approximately 87 million unique TCR beta chains across the 666 repertoires, and about 10 million of those chains were shared by two or more donors. To remove PCR and sequencing errors, raw reads were error-corrected and collapsed into unique sequences using a nearest-neighbor algorithm that merged closely related sequences. Alignment of CDR3 sequences to IMGT reference sequences was used to assign V, D and J gene segments. For a sequence to be retained, at least a six-nucleotide match to both a V gene segment and a J gene segment was required. A rearrangement counted as productive if the CDR3 had no stop codons and remained in frame with V and J, and every other rearrangement counted as non-productive. CDR3 was defined by IMGT convention, running from the second conserved V-encoded cysteine to the conserved J-encoded phenylalanine. The earlier analysis of 587 of the donors excluded sequences that lacked an unambiguous match to a single V gene segment. In an earlier analysis of several hundred of the donors, a V segment was called functional when productive rearrangements were above 56.7%, and segregating when the standard deviation between donors exceeded 5%. A statistical classification framework was built for diagnosing cytomegalovirus status from the catalog of TCR beta chain sequences. V and J gene assignment, in a later analysis, came from comparing TCR nucleotide sequences with IMGT/GENE-DB human TR gene sequences. In a later analysis, CDR3 sequences and most-parsimonious VDJ recombination scenarios were assigned using the TCRdist pipeline. A later analysis defined each TCR beta chain by its CDR3 amino acid sequence plus V-gene family, and excluded reads lacking a unique V-gene family. To address suspected cross-contamination and a sequencing artifact, a later analysis removed some 620 highly shared, low-generation-probability nucleotide sequences. In a later analysis, a clonal expansion index for each public chain was calculated from normalized within-repertoire ranks of inferred template counts. In a later analysis, generation probabilities were computed with a VDJ recombination model fitted to out-of-frame rearrangements, and the resulting probabilities were checked against IGoR. A later analysis scored TCR-TCR, TCR-HLA and TCR-CMV co-occurrence with hypergeometric tests, applying a repertoire-size bias correction to TCR pairs. To estimate false discovery rates, a later analysis permuted the HLA or CMV assignments 20 times. A later analysis grouped co-occurring TCRs with DBSCAN, adding TCRdist sequence similarity when clustering within HLA-allele-positive subsets. For co-occurrence clustering, repertoires with fewer than 30,000 or more than 120,000 public chains were excluded, along with five repertoires with anomalous nucleotide sharing. The source is immuneACCESS, and TCRdb retained only in-frame sequences with V and J called. Part of the clones is not carried over; for the studies checked, unresolved V genes explain less than half of this, and the remainder is unexplained. V and J calls plus clone size are reproduced from that table; the DNA served to infer D and trimming. The sample includes around 160,000 clones, with roughly 80% observed a single time. Jointly, the top ten make up roughly 2% of the sample.

A remark on this clone: No cognate antigen has been identified for it. Base qualities are missing; no much larger clone stands one base away.

The sequence was obtained from a human donor in good health. Rearrangement joined TRBV6-1 to TRBJ1-2, with 8 middle bases fitting TRBD1. The specimen was PBMCs. The encoded CDR3 is CANRDRYFYGYTF. The sequenced DNA is TGTGCCAACCGGGACAGGTATTTCTATGGCTACACCTTC.